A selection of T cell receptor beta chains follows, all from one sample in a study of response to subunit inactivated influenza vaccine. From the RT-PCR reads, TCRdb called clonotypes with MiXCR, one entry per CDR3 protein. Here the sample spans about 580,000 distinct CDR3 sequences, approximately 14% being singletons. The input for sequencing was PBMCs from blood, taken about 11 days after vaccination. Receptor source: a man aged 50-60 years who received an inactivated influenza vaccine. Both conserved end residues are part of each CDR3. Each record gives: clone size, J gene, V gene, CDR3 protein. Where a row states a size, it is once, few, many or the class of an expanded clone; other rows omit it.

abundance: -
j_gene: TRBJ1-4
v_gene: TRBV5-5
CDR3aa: CASSWGQGAREKLFF

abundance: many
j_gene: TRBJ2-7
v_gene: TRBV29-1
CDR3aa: CSVKDVGGLAAYEQYF

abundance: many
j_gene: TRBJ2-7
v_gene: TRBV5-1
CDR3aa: CASSIGSGYEQYF

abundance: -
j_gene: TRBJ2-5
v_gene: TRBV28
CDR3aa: CASPPPDALKTQYF

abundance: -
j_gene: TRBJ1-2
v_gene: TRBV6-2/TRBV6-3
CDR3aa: CASSDGFDGYTF

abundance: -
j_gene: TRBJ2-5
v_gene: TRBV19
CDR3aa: CASSNRGFRETQYF

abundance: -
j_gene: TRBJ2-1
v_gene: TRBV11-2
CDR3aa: CASSLGGSEQFF

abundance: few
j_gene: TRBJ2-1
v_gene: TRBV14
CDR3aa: CASSSRLAEGHSYNEQFF

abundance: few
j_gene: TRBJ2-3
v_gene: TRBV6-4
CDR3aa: CASSPGGVSTDTQYF

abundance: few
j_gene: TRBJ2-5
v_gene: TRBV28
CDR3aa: CASTLEGGGGKETQYF

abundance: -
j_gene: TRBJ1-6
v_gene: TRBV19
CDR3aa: CASRTRDGNSPLHF

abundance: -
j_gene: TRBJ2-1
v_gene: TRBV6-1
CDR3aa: CASSQQATYNEQFF

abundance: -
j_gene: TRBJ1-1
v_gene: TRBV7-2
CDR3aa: CASSPRGLEAFF

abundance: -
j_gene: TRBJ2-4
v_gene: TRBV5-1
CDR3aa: CASRQGLDRESLAKNIQYF

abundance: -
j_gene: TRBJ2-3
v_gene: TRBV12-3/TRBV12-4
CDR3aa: CASSGIGISAGSDTQYF

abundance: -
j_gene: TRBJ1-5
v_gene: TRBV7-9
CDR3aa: CASSRGSGSSNQPQHF

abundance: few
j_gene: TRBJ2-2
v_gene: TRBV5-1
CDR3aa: CASSLAVGLKVTGELFF

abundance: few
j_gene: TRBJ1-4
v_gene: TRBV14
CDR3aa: CASSRGQFATNEKLFF

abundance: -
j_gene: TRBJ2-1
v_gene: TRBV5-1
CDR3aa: CASKRGANEQFF

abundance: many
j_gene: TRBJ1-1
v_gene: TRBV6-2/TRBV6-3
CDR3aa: CASSWGREAGDTEAFF

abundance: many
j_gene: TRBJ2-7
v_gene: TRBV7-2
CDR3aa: CASSLVAGGYEQYF

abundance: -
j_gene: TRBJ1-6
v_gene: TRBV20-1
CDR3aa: CSARITGIIINSPLHF

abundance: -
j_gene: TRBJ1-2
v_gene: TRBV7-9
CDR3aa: CASVGNGQGASTF

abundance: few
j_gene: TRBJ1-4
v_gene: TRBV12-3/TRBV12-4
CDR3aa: CASSYQDSATNEKLFF

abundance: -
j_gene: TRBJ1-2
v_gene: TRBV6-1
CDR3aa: CASSAGAMVGDGYTF

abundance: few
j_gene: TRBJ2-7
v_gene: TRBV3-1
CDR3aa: CASGDSGVGDEQYF

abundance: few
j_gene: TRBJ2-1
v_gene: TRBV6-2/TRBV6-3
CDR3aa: CASNTKGGRGAYNEQFF

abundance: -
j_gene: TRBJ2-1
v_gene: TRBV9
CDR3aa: CASSESWTSGSYQFF

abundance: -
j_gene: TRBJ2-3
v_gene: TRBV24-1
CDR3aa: CATSGSGGDTDTQYF

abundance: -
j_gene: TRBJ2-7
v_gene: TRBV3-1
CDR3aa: CASSQSMTAYEQYF

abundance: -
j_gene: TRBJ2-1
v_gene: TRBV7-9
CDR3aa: CASSSGVGEQFF

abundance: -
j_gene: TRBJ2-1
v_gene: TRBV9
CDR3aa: CASSAVAASSYNEQFF

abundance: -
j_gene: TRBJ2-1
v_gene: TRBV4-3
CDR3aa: CASSQVRGYYNEQFF

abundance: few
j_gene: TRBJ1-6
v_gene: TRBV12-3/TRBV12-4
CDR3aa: CASSSLLGLHF

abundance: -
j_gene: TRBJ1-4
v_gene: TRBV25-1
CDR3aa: CASNDGTGPNEKLFF

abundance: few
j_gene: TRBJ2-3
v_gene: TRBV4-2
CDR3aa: CASSPTRTWTSGGGTDTQYF

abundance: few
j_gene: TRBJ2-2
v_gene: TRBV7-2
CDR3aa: CASSSQPNTGELFF

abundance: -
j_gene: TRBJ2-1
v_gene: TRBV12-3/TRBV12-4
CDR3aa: CASSLAVRHEQFF

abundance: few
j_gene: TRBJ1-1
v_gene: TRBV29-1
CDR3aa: CSVQRGYAEAFF

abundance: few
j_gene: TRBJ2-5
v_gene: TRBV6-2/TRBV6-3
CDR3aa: CASSYSATPGRVYF

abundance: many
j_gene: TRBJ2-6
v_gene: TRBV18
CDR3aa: CASSPRGTGVGANVLTF

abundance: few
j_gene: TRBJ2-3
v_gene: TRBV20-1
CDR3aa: CSARKGAHTDTQYF

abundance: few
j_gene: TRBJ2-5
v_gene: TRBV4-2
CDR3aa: CASSPRAAGGGQETQYF

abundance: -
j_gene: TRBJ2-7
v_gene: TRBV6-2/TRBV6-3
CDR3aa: CASSYSGTEQYF

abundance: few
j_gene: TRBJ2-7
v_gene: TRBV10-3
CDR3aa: CAISGGSQKYEQYF

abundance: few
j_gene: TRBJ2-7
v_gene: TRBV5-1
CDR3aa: CASSPGANSYEQYF

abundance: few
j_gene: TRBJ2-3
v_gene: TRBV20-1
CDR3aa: CSAGRGSTDTQYF

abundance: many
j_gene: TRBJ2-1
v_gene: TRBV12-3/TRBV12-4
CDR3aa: CASSQGPYNEQFF

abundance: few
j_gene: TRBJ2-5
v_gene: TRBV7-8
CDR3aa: CASSSPGLAGSQETQYF

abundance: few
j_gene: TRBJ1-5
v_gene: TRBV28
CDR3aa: CASSLGGLTQPQHF

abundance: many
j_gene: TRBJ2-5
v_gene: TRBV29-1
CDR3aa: CSVRDRIQETQYF

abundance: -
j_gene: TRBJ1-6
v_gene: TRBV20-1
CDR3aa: CSAREQGVNNSPLHF

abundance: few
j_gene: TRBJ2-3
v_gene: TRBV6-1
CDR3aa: CASMTGSGTQDTQYF

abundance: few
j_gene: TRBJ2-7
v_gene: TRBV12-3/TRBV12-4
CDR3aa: CASGRQGPYEQYF